This paragraph covers one T cell receptor beta chain sequence. Its antigen remains unidentified. The PCR employed 60 Vbeta primers together with 13 Jbeta primers. This table comes from immunoSEQ multiplex PCR, and its TCRdb copy is limited to in-frame clones, with some not included. Of approximately 130,000 clones in the sample, approximately 60% were seen once. This sample stems from a study of cytomegalovirus exposure and HLA in healthy donors. Study results and caveats: The authors excluded some V segments, including TRBV6-2 and TRBV6-3, as indistinguishable. Specific recognition of CMV antigens was confirmed in vitro for a few chains (all CMV-associated). The study reported that TCR beta sequences accurately predicted HLA-A and HLA-B alleles in most subjects. Common viral pathogens were later found to be apparently linked to several of the most significant clusters.

The CDR3 extends over 15 amino acids. The germline CDR1 and CDR2 sequences are MRHNA and SNTAGT. V was trimmed by 6 bases and J by 2 bases, leaving 16 bases between them. The source material was PBMCs. The genes are TRBV6-4 and TRBJ1-2; weak D call: TRBD1 (6 bases). This TCR came from a woman aged 40-49 years in good health and CMV-seronegative. CDR3 residues: CASRPGASGNYGYTF. In nucleotides, the CDR3 is TGTGCCAGCAGGCCAGGGGCCTCGGGAAACTATGGCTACACCTTC.